Given below is one TCR beta chain in context. Its antigen remains unknown. This CDR3 has 17 residues. Method: immunoSEQ multiplex PCR; TCRdb's copy keeps in-frame clones and lacks some. The sample carries under 150,000 clones, around nine tenths recorded once. The data belong to a study of T cell responses to AZD1222 COVID-19 vaccine. Whole-study results and caveats: Nearly half of unique spike-specific TCRs reportedly avoided B.1.351 and B.1.1.7 mutated regions. The number of AZD1222 recipients seropositive at baseline was only five to seven.

The sequencing used peripheral blood, collected on day 0 of AZD1222 vaccination. This clonotype originated in an adult in good health. This chain links TRBV21-1 with TRBJ2-7. TRBV21-1 is annotated as a pseudogene. CDR3 sequence: CASRKRRADKISYEQYF. In DNA, the CDR3 is TGTGCCAGCAGAAAAAGAAGGGCTGACAAGATAAGCTACGAGCAGTACTTC.